This record looks at one T cell receptor beta chain sequence and its context. Its antigen is still unknown. Since a much larger clone is just one base distant, this may be a read error. This sample is part of a study of T cells in Graves' hyperthyroidism and ophthalmopathy (dated by TCRdb to about 2019). Broadly, across the study: Peripheral blood was collected at initial diagnosis, before any treatment. TCR V-J signatures able to tell the groups apart were searched for in a discovery cohort of 95 or so patients, of whom more than 40 had Graves' ophthalmopathy and some 60 had stable Graves' hyperthyroidism. An independent validation cohort of under 20 hyperthyroidism patients and some 15 patients who later progressed to ophthalmopathy tested prospective prediction of ophthalmopathy. Thyroid tissue and blood T-cell repertoires from six Graves' hyperthyroidism patients were also compared in the study. Following sampling, methimazole starting at 30 mg daily was given to hyperthyroidism patients, and high-dose intravenous methylprednisolone was given to ophthalmopathy patients. For training and testing, the roughly 97 patients in the discovery cohort were randomly divided in a 7:3 ratio. According to the paper, TCR Vbeta CDR3 sequencing was carried out on some 140 peripheral blood samples, which came from about 45 ophthalmopathy, under 80 hyperthyroidism and about 17 progressor patients. Summary of the overall study and its limitations: Most expanded thyroid clonotypes (frequency above 0.001) were also found in blood, which suggests that blood repertoires may mirror thyroid immune responses. A 13 V-J signature model separated ophthalmopathy from stable hyperthyroidism, with nearly 90% sensitivity and 81% to 83% specificity in cross-validation and 80%/75% in testing. No statistical method was used to fix the sample size in advance, and group allocation was not hidden from the investigators. In validation, the model predicted progression to ophthalmopathy with just under 71% sensitivity and less than 75% specificity, a median of approximately 6.7 months before onset.

TCR beta CDR3 regions were amplified from RNA transcripts. A first-round RT-PCR of the TCR CDR3 used the HTBI primer set with the Qiagen OneStep RT-PCR kit. The libraries were constructed in a second round of multiplex PCR and then size-selected and purified. Libraries were sequenced paired-end with 100 bp reads on an Illumina HiSeq2000. Concerning the study's data processing: SOAPnuke was used to process the raw data, removing reads that contained adapters or uncalled bases, had a mean Phred below 15, or lacked an exact match to the constant primer or identifier. High-quality paired reads were merged with COPE v1.2.5, and unique nucleotide sequences were defined as clonotypes. Clonotypes were aligned to IMGT TRBV, TRBD and TRBJ reference segments using MiTCR v1.1. The analysis was restricted to V-J combinations with a frequency above 0.0001, which together covered 99% to 99.2% of the repertoires. A TCS score was defined as the ratio between F50 (clonal expansion) and ExV (chaos), using BLOSUM62-based TCRdist between CDR3 peptides within each V-J. Welch's t-statistics and random forest reduced approximately 520 V-J features to 13, which were used in a naive Bayes classifier (R e1071). In TCRdb, the public reads were trimmed at Q25 with fastp and aligned with MiXCR, with productive beta chains retained. Identical CDR3 protein sequences are pooled into one entry, listed with their most common genes and DNA. The V and J calls were not made by the authors but by TCRdb's processing. The sample records fewer than 750,000 distinct CDR3 sequences, approximately 14% of which are singletons. The biggest ten clones account for about an eighth of the sample.

The CDR3 starts with the cysteine, ends with the phenylalanine, and has 12 residues. Only the CDR3 part of the read is kept: 36 bases, read in frame from the first base. In the germline V gene (reference sequence), CDR1 corresponds to SEHNR and CDR2 to FQNEAQ. V is pared back by 5 bases and J by 2 bases, with 4 bases lying between the germline termini. In the ophthalmopathy patients, disease was moderately to severely active, with a Clinical Activity Score of 3 or more, a NOSPECS grade of 4 or more, and a duration of less than 3 months. Exclusion was applied to patients with uncontrolled infections, other autoimmune diseases, pregnancy or lactation. Diagnoses relied on clinical symptoms, serum thyroxine and TRAb, thyroid ultrasound and orbital computed tomography. PBMCs were separated from approximately 9.9 ml of fresh peripheral blood using Ficoll-Paque density gradient centrifugation. Trizol reagent was used to extract total RNA, and RNA quality was then checked on an Agilent 2100 Bioanalyzer.

In this chain, TRBV7-9 is recombined with TRBJ1-3; the D gene is unclear. This clonotype originated in a woman in her fifties or sixties with Graves' ophthalmopathy. The sample was blood. The nucleotides read TGTGCCAGCAGCACGACTGGAAACACCATATATTTT. Its protein product is CASSTTGNTIYF.